This entry describes one T cell receptor beta chain. The data belong to a study of CXCR3-negative and CXCR3-positive naive CD8 T cells. The CDR3 covers 14 residues. Germline CDR1 is LNHNV and CDR2 is YYDKDF (reference sequence). UMI-labeled 5' RACE TRB cDNA libraries were prepared from the cells. TCRdb derives one entry per CDR3 protein from the 5' RACE reads, leaving out DNA. This repertoire includes roughly 89,000 distinct CDR3 sequences. Specimen: naive CXCR3- CD8+ T cells from blood. The subset was: CD45RO-CCR7+CD27+CD95- naive CD8+ T cells lacking CXCR3 (TNR3-). The chain couples TRBV15 to TRBJ1-1; TCRdb returns TRBD1, unconfirmable since there is no DNA. The sequence came from a human donor in good health. Some clones in this sample may be carry-over from other donors' samples. This CDR3 reads CATRAGTGNLEAFF.